One and the same sample provided the 20 T cell receptor beta chains below, sequenced in a study of CD8 T cells in Susac syndrome. Reverse transcription used roughly 0.5 to 1 ug RNA and random hexamers. MiXCR, applied by TCRdb to the immunoSEQ multiplex PCR reads, yields one record per CDR3 protein. The sample lists fewer than 150,000 distinct CDR3 sequences; approximately 95% were seen once. Sample: CD8+ T cells from PBMCs. These receptors originate from a human donor in good health.

This chain joins TRBV7-2 and TRBJ2-7; TRBD1 agrees at 7 bases. The CDR3 runs to 15 residues. The ends lost 4 bases at V and 3 bases at J; junction bases unmatched: 9. Germline V lookup: CDR1 SGHTA, CDR2 FQGNSA. The CDR3 nucleotides read TGTGCCAGCAGCTCGGGACAGCCATTTCGCTACGAGCAGTACTTC. Translation gives CASSSGQPFRYEQYF.

In its sample, this clonotype was seen once. This chain uses TRBV5-1 with TRBJ2-1; 9 bases agree with TRBD1. Germline V gives CDR1 SGHRS, CDR2 YFSETQ. The CDR3 is made up of 13 amino acids. Unmatched junction bases numbered 4, after V lost 4 bases and J lost 8 bases. The CDR3 DNA reads as TGCGCCAGCAGCCCGACAGGGGGGTATGAGCAGTTCTTC. It yields the protein CASSPTGGYEQFF.

The chain has TRBV30 and TRBJ2-7; 11 bases match TRBD2. This CDR3 region has 13 residues. Per the germline V gene, CDR1 is GTSNPN and CDR2 is SVGIG (reference sequence). V trimming: 3 bases; J trimming: 3 bases; junction bases outside the gene matches: 1. CDR3 sequence: CAWRLAGGYEQYF. DNA of the CDR3: TGTGCCTGGAGGCTAGCGGGAGGCTACGAGCAGTACTTC.

This chain connects TRBV7-3 to TRBJ2-1; D unresolved. From germline, CDR1 is SGHTA and CDR2 FQGTGA. V was cut by 5 bases and J by 6 bases, with 11 bases left in between. The CDR3 covers 13 residues. CDR3 bases: TGTGCCAGCAGCGGATATTCAGGCAATGAGCAGTTCTTC. Protein: CASSGYSGNEQFF.

The gene calls are TRBV2 and TRBJ2-1; 9 bases map to TRBD2. J was trimmed by 0 bases and V by 3 bases; bases with no gene match: 12. This CDR3 is 19 amino acids long. Germline loops: CDR1 SNHLY, CDR2 FYNNEI. CDR3 sequence: CASSDGIAGESSSYNEQFF. For the CDR3, the DNA is TGTGCCAGCAGTGACGGGATAGCGGGGGAATCGAGCTCCTACAATGAGCAGTTCTTC.

The V and J genes are TRBV13 and TRBJ2-4, with TRBD1 as a possible D gene (5 bases). The CDR3 covers 15 residues. V was shortened by 3 bases and J by 2 bases, with 11 bases between the two germline ends. Germline V gives CDR1 PRHDT, CDR2 FYEKMQ (reference sequence). The CDR3 sequence is CASSFARETKNIQYF. The CDR3 DNA sequence: TGTGCCAGCAGCTTTGCCAGGGAAACCAAAAACATTCAGTACTTC.

V usage is TRBV2 and J usage is TRBJ2-1, with D possibly TRBD1 on 6 matching bases. Germline V gives CDR1 SNHLY, CDR2 FYNNEI. The V end was cut by 4 bases, the J end by 6 bases, with 13 bases between. The CDR3 sequence is 14 residues long. Here the CDR3 DNA reads TGTGCCAGCAGTGCCCCTCAACAGGGCAATGAGCAGTTCTTC. Its protein is CASSAPQQGNEQFF.

The V call is TRBV25-1, the J call TRBJ2-2, with D hard to call. V dropped 2 bases and J dropped 0 bases, with 4 bases sitting between them. This CDR3 comprises 14 residues. CDR1 is MGHDK, CDR2 SYGVNS, per germline. CDR3 region: CASSERANTGELFF. The CDR3 DNA reads as TGTGCCAGCAGTGAAAGAGCGAACACCGGGGAGCTGTTTTTT.

This clonotype was seen just once. The rearrangement uses TRBV30 and TRBJ2-7; 10 nucleotides align to TRBD1. J was trimmed by 4 bases and V by 4 bases; bases with no gene match: 7. Germline CDR1 and CDR2: GTSNPN and SVGIG (reference sequence). The CDR3 consists of 14 residues. CDR3 protein: CAWTRGQGGYEQYF. Here the CDR3 DNA reads TGTGCCTGGACCCGCGGACAGGGGGGATACGAGCAGTACTTC.

V is TRBV5-1 and J is TRBJ2-7; a possible D gene is TRBD2 (5 bases). Trimming stripped 2 bases from V and 3 bases from J, with 9 bases between. This CDR3 has 13 residues. Germline CDR1 SGHRS, CDR2 YFSETQ. The CDR3: CASSFPRDYEQYF. Here the CDR3 DNA reads TGCGCCAGCAGCTTTCCCCGGGACTACGAGCAGTACTTC.

The V gene is TRBV5-6, the J gene TRBJ2-7; TRBD2 aligns across 10 bases. The germline CDR1 and CDR2 sequences are SGHDT and YYEEEE. The CDR3 contains 15 residues. The trim removed 0 bases at V and 3 bases at J, leaving 3 bases unmatched. The CDR3 protein is CASSLALAGFYEQYF. The DNA for the CDR3 is TGTGCCAGCAGCTTGGCACTAGCGGGATTCTACGAGCAGTACTTC.

The chain carries TRBV27 and TRBJ2-3; the match to TRBD2 covers 9 bases. Unmatched junction bases numbered 9, after V lost 3 bases and J lost 5 bases. Germline V gives CDR1 MNHEY, CDR2 SMNVEV (reference sequence). The CDR3 loop spans 16 amino acids. CDR3 DNA sequence: TGTGCCAGCAGTTTTTTGGCGGGAGGGCCTGGAGATACGCAGTATTTT. Encoded protein: CASSFLAGGPGDTQYF.

This chain connects TRBV4-3 to TRBJ2-1; 7 nucleotides line up with TRBD1. The CDR3 extends over 15 amino acids. The trim removed 0 bases at V and 4 bases at J, leaving 3 bases unmatched. Germline V gene lookup returns CDR1 LGHNA and CDR2 YSLEER. Here the CDR3 DNA reads TGCGCCAGCAGCCAAGAAGGGGGCCAATACAATGAGCAGTTCTTC. The encoded protein is CASSQEGGQYNEQFF.

The rearrangement links TRBV9 to TRBJ2-1, with TRBD2 identical over 9 bases. The CDR3 runs to 16 residues. Germline loops: CDR1 SGDLS, CDR2 YYNGEE. V dropped 0 bases and J dropped 5; count of bases not matched to a gene: 6. The CDR3 region has the DNA TGTGCCAGCAGCGTAGTGTCTGCGGGAGGGGACAATGAGCAGTTCTTC. Its translation: CASSVVSAGGDNEQFF.

This sequence joins TRBV19 and TRBJ1-2, with 7 positions matching TRBD1. Germline CDR1 LNHDA, CDR2 SQIVND (reference sequence). There are 12 residues in the CDR3. Losses at the gene ends were 6 bases for V and 4 bases for J; bases not matched to a gene: 2. The DNA of the CDR3 is TGTGCCAGTAGCGGACAGGCCTATGGCTACACCTTC. Translation gives CASSGQAYGYTF.

This clonotype has a single count. The CDR3, as DNA: TGTGCCAGCAGCCAAGAGCGGGGTAGCTCCTACGAGCAGTACTTC. It codes for CASSQERGSSYEQYF. The V gene is TRBV4-2, the J gene TRBJ2-7, with a possible D match to TRBD2 (6 bases). With 0 bases removed from V and 0 bases from J, the gap between germline ends came to 9 bases. CDR1 is LGHNA, CDR2 YNFKEQ, per germline. The length of the CDR3 is 15 residues.

J is TRBJ1-1 and V is TRBV7-9; tentative D call: TRBD1 (6 bases). Per germline, CDR1 SEHNR and CDR2 FQNEAQ (reference sequence). V shed 5 bases and J shed 3 bases, with 13 bases lying between them. This CDR3 region has 14 residues. CDR3 amino acids: CASSKVTGHTEAFF. The CDR3 DNA sequence: TGTGCCAGCAGCAAAGTTACAGGGCACACTGAAGCTTTCTTT. Drawing the rest from reference TRBV7-9 and TRBJ1-1, the complete variable domain is DTGVSQNPRHKITKRGQNVTFRCDPISEHNRLYWYRQTLGQGPEFLTYFQNEAQLEKSRLLSDRFSAERPKGSFSTLEIQRTEQGDSAMYLCASSKVTGHTEAFFGQGTRLTVV.

The chain couples TRBV9 to TRBJ2-1; D call uncertain. CDR1 SGDLS and CDR2 YYNGEE come from the germline V gene. This CDR3 region has 16 residues. V was clipped by 0 bases and J by 0 bases, with 10 bases between them. The CDR3 coding sequence is TGTGCCAGCAGCGTAGGGTCCTTAGACTCCTACAATGAGCAGTTCTTC. It yields the protein CASSVGSLDSYNEQFF.

Here the CDR3 DNA reads TGTGCCAGCAGTTTAATTGGGGACAACATGAACACTGAAGCTTTCTTT. Translation gives CASSLIGDNMNTEAFF. The chain joins TRBV27 to TRBJ1-1; D perhaps matches TRBD1 (6 bases). The V and J ends lost 2 bases and 0 bases respectively, with 13 bases between them. Germline assignment: CDR1 MNHEY and CDR2 SMNVEV (reference sequence). The CDR3 has 16 amino acids.

The chain uses TRBV27 and TRBJ2-3; 7 nucleotides line up with TRBD1. V lost 6 bases, J lost 3 bases, and 12 bases stayed unmatched. The CDR3 sequence is 16 residues long. In germline, CDR1 is MNHEY, CDR2 SMNVEV (reference sequence). CDR3 nucleotides: TGTGCCAGCAGACGGCCTACAGGGGTTGGGACAGATACGCAGTATTTT. Amino acid sequence: CASRRPTGVGTDTQYF.